Below, 10 T cell receptor beta chains from the same sample are listed, as sequenced in a study of T cell responses to AZD1222 COVID-19 vaccine. Some clones are missing from TCRdb's copy, which holds only in-frame ones; the method was immunoSEQ multiplex PCR. Of 70,000 to 90,000 clones listed, approximately 85% are singletons. This specimen consisted of peripheral blood, obtained 28 days after the second AZD1222 dose. Every receptor here comes from an adult who received the AZD1222 COVID-19 vaccine.

V is TRBV3-1 (or the pseudogene TRBV3-2) and J is TRBJ1-6, with D perhaps matching TRBD1 (6 bases). V lost 4 bases and J 8 bases, leaving 12 bases between the germline ends. This CDR3 is 14 amino acids long. The germline CDR1 and CDR2 sequences are LGHDT and YNNKEL (reference sequence). The CDR3 coding sequence is TGTGCCAGCAGCCCCAGGGACACGGATTCACCCCTCCACTTT. The encoded protein is CASSPRDTDSPLHF.

This chain uses TRBV3-1 (or the pseudogene TRBV3-2) with TRBJ1-3; D possibly corresponds to TRBD1 (6 bases). CDR1 and CDR2 (germline): LGHDT, YNNKEL (reference sequence). CDR3 length equals 14 residues. Trimming pared 4 bases from V and 4 bases from J, leaving 11 bases between. CDR3 residues: CASSRTGFGNTIYF. CDR3 in DNA: TGTGCCAGCAGCCGAACAGGGTTCGGAAACACCATATATTTT.

The J gene is TRBJ1-1, the V gene TRBV19, with unresolved D. V lost 7 bases and J 6 bases, leaving 9 bases between the germline ends. Per the germline V gene, CDR1 is LNHDA and CDR2 is SQIVND (reference sequence). This CDR3 contains 11 residues. The chain's CDR3 is CASTREPEAFF. The CDR3 coding sequence is TGTGCCAGTACCCGGGAGCCTGAAGCTTTCTTT.

CDR3 DNA sequence: TGTGCCAGCAGCCAAGGACCCTTCGAGGAGCAGTACGTC. Translation: CASSQGPFEEQYV. The chain has TRBV9 and TRBJ2-7; D not certain. Looked up from germline, CDR1 is SGDLS and CDR2 is YYNGEE. With 4 bases removed from V and 7 bases from J, the gap between germline ends came to 15 bases. This CDR3 has 13 amino acids.

On this clone: One junction end does not reproduce the germline sequence, and a read error may be involved. The chain has TRBV7-2 and TRBJ1-2; 9 bases fit TRBD1. There are 17 residues in the CDR3. The germline gives CDR1 SGHTA, CDR2 FQGNSA. CDR3 region: CASSFRQGGLGNYGYTF. Here the CDR3 DNA reads TGTGCCAGCAGCTTTCGACAGGGGGGACTTGGGAACTATGGCTACACCTTT.

By share, this clone counts as large (0.1 to 1%). The rearrangement links TRBV10-1 to TRBJ2-7; D gene ambiguous. V lost 2 bases to trimming and J lost 3 bases, with 2 bases between them. The CDR3 is 11 amino acids. CDR1 WNHNN and CDR2 SYGVQD come from the germline V gene (reference sequence). CDR3 sequence: CASSESYEQYV. CDR3 sequence (DNA): TGCGCCAGCAGTGAGAGCTACGAGCAGTACGTC.

The rearrangement joins TRBV28 to TRBJ2-2, with 9 bases that match TRBD2. CDR3 length: 17 amino acids. Trimming removed 2 bases from V and 6 bases from J; junction bases left unmatched: 10. Germline V CDR1 and CDR2: MDHEN, SYDVKM. CDR3: CASSLPSLAGISGELFF. The CDR3, as DNA: TGTGCCAGCAGTTTACCCAGTCTAGCGGGAATTTCCGGGGAGCTGTTTTTT.

This chain connects TRBV18 to TRBJ2-7, with a weak D call TRBD2 (6 bases). The V end was cut by 2 bases, the J end by 7 bases, with 15 bases between. The CDR3 sequence is 14 residues long. Germline V gives CDR1 KGHSH, CDR2 LQKENI. The CDR3 DNA reads TGTGCCAGCTCACCAGATATGCGGGCGGGGGAGCAGTACGTC. Protein product: CASSPDMRAGEQYV.

V is TRBV6-1 and J is TRBJ2-4; D call uncertain. Germline V gene lookup returns CDR1 MNHNS and CDR2 SASEGT. The CDR3 loop spans 14 amino acids. V shed 3 bases and J shed 0 bases, with 6 bases lying between them. The CDR3 DNA reads TGTGCCAGCAGTGACGGAATAGCCAAAAACATTCAGTACTTC. It encodes CASSDGIAKNIQYF.

The table lists this clone with a count of one. The CDR3 is CASSFGTGTSGNTIYF. In DNA, the CDR3 is TGTGCCAGCAGCTTTGGAACAGGGACCTCTGGAAACACCATATATTTT. The rearrangement uses TRBV11-3 and TRBJ1-3; TRBD1 might be the D (6 bases). CDR1 SGHNT and CDR2 YENEEA come from the germline V gene. V was clipped by 3 bases and J by 0 bases, with 12 bases between them. The CDR3 consists of 16 residues.